This section outlines one T cell receptor (beta chain) sequence together with its context. Its antigen remains unknown. Germline V CDR1 and CDR2: SEHNR, FQNEAQ (reference sequence). The CDR3 loop spans 13 amino acids. V lost 5 bases to trimming and J lost 6 bases; unmatched junction nucleotides: 3. This entry belongs to a study of T cells in Graves' hyperthyroidism and ophthalmopathy. Study conclusions and caveats: Ophthalmopathy prediction by the model preceded onset by a median approximately six months.

Amplification of TCR beta CDR3 regions used RNA as the template. When the TCR CDR3 underwent first-round RT-PCR, the HTBI primer set was used. From the multiplex PCR reads, TCRdb called clonotypes with MiXCR, one entry per CDR3 protein. The sample contains around 580,000 distinct CDR3 sequences, roughly 46% of which appear only once. Disease duration under 2 months; hyperthyroidism patients were aged 18 to 65. Diagnosing involved the use of clinical symptoms, serum thyroxine and TRAb, thyroid ultrasound and orbital computed tomography. The sample consisted of peripheral blood or thyroid tissue (not recorded which). The V and J genes are TRBV7-9 and TRBJ2-2; 7 bases match TRBD2. This sequence originates from a woman aged 18-29 years with Graves' hyperthyroidism. CDR3 sequence reads: CASSHRGAGELFF. The CDR3 coding sequence is TGTGCCAGCAGCCACCGGGGGGCCGGGGAGCTGTTTTTT.